This TCR beta chain was obtained from a study of blood T cells in healthy people across ages. This clonotype was picked up a small number of times. A second PCR, run for about 7 to 11 cycles, used a sample-barcoded 5' primer plus a J-beta primer mix. TCRdb independently ran MiXCR on the 5' RACE reads; one entry per CDR3 protein. The sample contains around 1,000,000 distinct CDR3 sequences, around 25% of which appear only once. This CDR3 is built from 16 residues. Germline CDR1 SGHRS, CDR2 YFSETQ. Losses at the gene ends were 3 bases for V and 5 bases for J; bases not matched to a gene: 8. This sample was shared with a second study, whose subject was T cells of mothers and their children. This second study notes: A few healthy Caucasian mothers served as donors, and their six children did as well.

The chain uses TRBV5-1 and TRBJ2-5; 12 nucleotides match TRBD1. Sample: blood. The sequence was collected from a girl between 2 and 10 years old in good health. The CDR3 DNA sequence: TGCGCCAGCAGCTCCACCGGGACAGGGGGCTTGGAGACCCAGTACTTC. Residues: CASSSTGTGGLETQYF.